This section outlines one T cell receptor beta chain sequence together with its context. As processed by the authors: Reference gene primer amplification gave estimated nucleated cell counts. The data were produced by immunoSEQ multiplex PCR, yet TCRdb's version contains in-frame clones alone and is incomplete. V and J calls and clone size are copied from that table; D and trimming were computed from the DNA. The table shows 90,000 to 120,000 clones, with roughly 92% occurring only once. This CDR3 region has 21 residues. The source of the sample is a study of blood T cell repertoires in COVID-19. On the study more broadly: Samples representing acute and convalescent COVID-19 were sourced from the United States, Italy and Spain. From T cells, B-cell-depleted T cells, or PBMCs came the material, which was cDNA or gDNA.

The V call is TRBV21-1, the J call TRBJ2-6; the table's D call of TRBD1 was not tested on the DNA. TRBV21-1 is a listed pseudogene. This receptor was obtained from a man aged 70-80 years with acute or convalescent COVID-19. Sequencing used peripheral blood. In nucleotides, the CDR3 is TGTGCCAGCAGCAAAGCCCCAGGCCCCAACGGTCAGGGTTCTGGGGCCAACGTCCTGACTTTC. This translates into CASSKAPGPNGQGSGANVLTF.